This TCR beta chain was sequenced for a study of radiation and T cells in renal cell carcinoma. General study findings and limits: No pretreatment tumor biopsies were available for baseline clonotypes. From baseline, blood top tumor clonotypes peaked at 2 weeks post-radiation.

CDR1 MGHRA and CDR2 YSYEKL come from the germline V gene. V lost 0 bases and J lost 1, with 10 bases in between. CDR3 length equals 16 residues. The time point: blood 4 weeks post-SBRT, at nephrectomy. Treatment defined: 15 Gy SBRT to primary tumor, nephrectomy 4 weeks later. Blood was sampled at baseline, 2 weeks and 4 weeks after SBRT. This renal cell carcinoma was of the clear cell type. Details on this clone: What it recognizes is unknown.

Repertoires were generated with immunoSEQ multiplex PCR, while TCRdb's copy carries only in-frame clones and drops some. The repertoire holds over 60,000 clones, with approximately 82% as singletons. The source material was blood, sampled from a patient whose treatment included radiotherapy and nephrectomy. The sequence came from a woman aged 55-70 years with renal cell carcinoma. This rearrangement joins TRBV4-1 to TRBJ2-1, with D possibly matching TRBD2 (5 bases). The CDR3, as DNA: TGCGCCAGCAGCCAAGAAGGTCGGGGTTCCTACAATGAGCAGTTCTTC. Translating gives CASSQEGRGSYNEQFF.